Below are 11 T cell receptor beta chains sequenced from a single sample in a study of blood T cell repertoires in COVID-19. Assay: immunoSEQ multiplex PCR; the TCRdb copy retains only in-frame clones and omits some. This table has some 380,000 clones, 88% appearing once. Sequenced material: PBMCs or T cells enriched from blood (not recorded which). The receptors were sampled from a woman between 35 and 50 years old with acute COVID-19.

V and J are TRBV19 and TRBJ2-5; 9 nucleotides match TRBD1. Germline values: CDR1 LNHDA, CDR2 SQIVND (reference sequence). This CDR3 region has 19 residues. V shed 4 bases, J shed 4 bases, and the junction held 19 bases outside the gene matches. The CDR3 protein is CASSTKRPSGQGFRETQYF. For the CDR3, the DNA is TGTGCCAGTAGTACCAAAAGGCCCTCAGGACAGGGGTTTAGAGAGACCCAGTACTTC.

This clone was seen a single time. The J gene is TRBJ1-1, the V gene TRBV27; 9 nucleotides agree with TRBD1. V trimming: 5 bases; J trimming: 4 bases; junction bases outside the gene matches: 8. In germline, CDR1 is MNHEY, CDR2 SMNVEV (reference sequence). This CDR3 is built from 15 residues. The CDR3 coding sequence is TGTGCCAGCAGTACCCGGACAGGGGAATTCACTGAAGCTTTCTTT. This gives the protein CASSTRTGEFTEAFF.

The rearrangement links TRBV3-1 (or the pseudogene TRBV3-2) to TRBJ2-3; D might be TRBD2 (5 bases). V lost 4 bases and J 6 bases, leaving 29 bases between the germline ends. The germline CDR1 and CDR2 sequences are LGHDT and YNNKEL (reference sequence). This CDR3 is 19 amino acids long. In DNA, the CDR3 is TGTGCCAGCAGCCCGACGGGGAAATTTTACCGCGAACCGCGTGATACGCAGTATTTT. The encoded protein is CASSPTGKFYREPRDTQYF.

As for this clone: This same CDR3 is encoded by further DNA sequences in the sample. This rearrangement joins TRBV19 to TRBJ1-4; no firm D call. In germline, CDR1 is LNHDA, CDR2 SQIVND (reference sequence). The CDR3 totals 15 residues. The V end was cut by 2 bases, the J end by 0 bases, with 7 bases between. The CDR3 is CASSIMAATNEKLFF. The CDR3 DNA sequence: TGTGCCAGTAGTATAATGGCAGCAACTAATGAAAAACTGTTTTTT.

The chain has TRBV4-1 and TRBJ1-1; possible D gene TRBD1, 5 bases. V was pared by 1 base and J by 5 bases, with 11 bases between. Per the germline V gene, CDR1 is MGHRA and CDR2 is YSYEKL. The CDR3 is made up of 14 amino acids. The CDR3 DNA follows: TGCGCCAGCAGCCAAGGCCTTAAGGGGACTGAAGCTTTCTTT. It yields the protein CASSQGLKGTEAFF.

The gene calls are TRBV7-9 and TRBJ1-2, with D possibly TRBD1 on 5 matching bases. Trimming pared 5 bases from V and 0 bases from J, leaving 19 bases between. The germline V gene encodes CDR1 SEHNR and CDR2 FQNEAQ (reference sequence). CDR3 length: 17 residues. The CDR3 bases are TGTGCCAGCAGCCCGAAAAGCCTGGACAAAGCTAACTATGGCTACACCTTC. Its protein product is CASSPKSLDKANYGYTF.

Regarding this clone: This CDR3 is also generated by other DNA sequences in the sample. Here the CDR3 reads CASSSGQLNTEAFF. The CDR3, as DNA: TGCGCCAGCAGCTCCGGACAGCTGAACACTGAAGCTTTCTTT. The chain couples TRBV5-1 to TRBJ1-1; TRBD1 is a possible D gene (6 bases). V lost 3 bases to trimming and J lost 0 bases, with 9 bases between them. Germline V gives CDR1 SGHRS, CDR2 YFSETQ. The CDR3 is 14 amino acids.

The chain joins TRBV13 to TRBJ1-1; 8 bases fit TRBD1. Germline CDR1 PRHDT, CDR2 FYEKMQ (reference sequence). The CDR3 is made up of 15 amino acids. The junction had 8 bases not matched to a gene; V was cut back by 1 base and J by 7 bases. CDR3 coding DNA: TGTGCCAGCAGCTTAGTCCGCAGGGGGCGAGGTGAAGCTTTCTTT. Its protein is CASSLVRRGRGEAFF.

This clone was counted many times. In DNA, the CDR3 is TGTGCCAGCAGCTTTATCTCAACTAATGAAAAACTGTTTTTT. Protein: CASSFISTNEKLFF. J is TRBJ1-4 and V is TRBV7-8; no firm D call. CDR3 length: 14 amino acids. V shed 3 bases and J shed 0 bases, with 5 bases lying between them. The germline V gene has CDR1 SGHVS and CDR2 FQNEAQ.

The chain carries TRBV6-5 and TRBJ1-2; no clear D gene. The germline V gene encodes CDR1 MNHEY and CDR2 SVGAGI. V was trimmed by 7 bases and J by 5 bases, leaving 11 bases between them. CDR3 length: 12 amino acids. In DNA form, the CDR3 reads TGTGCCAGCACCTTCAGCGGTTATGGCTACACCTTC. Its protein product is CASTFSGYGYTF.

The chain links TRBV6-5 to TRBJ2-7; TRBD1 matches 8 bases. V lost 2 bases and J lost 6; bases outside the gene matches: 6. Germline CDR1 MNHEY, CDR2 SVGAGI. The CDR3 has 14 residues. CDR3 loop: CASSYQTGASEQYF. As DNA, the CDR3 is TGTGCCAGCAGTTACCAGACAGGGGCCAGCGAGCAGTACTTC.